This T cell receptor (beta chain) appears in the sequencing data of a study of T cells in localized non-small cell lung cancer. General study findings and limits: Uninvolved adjacent lung had the highest recorded T cell clonality, with tumor below it. Sequencing covered just one tumor region, so heterogeneity cannot be ruled out. Of the top 100 tumor clones, median roughly 53 were in adjacent lung, 25 to 35 among its top 100. Density of T cells in blood, when higher, went with longer overall survival.

Trimming pared 0 bases from V and 5 bases from J, leaving 10 bases between. The CDR3 is 14 amino acids. Germline CDR1 KGHSH, CDR2 LQKENI. Some clones are missing from TCRdb's copy, which holds only in-frame ones; the method was immunoSEQ multiplex PCR. The sample gives about 48,000 clones, around three quarters of which show up once; less than 20% is in the top ten. To note about this clone: Its antigen is not identified.

This TCR derives from a man between 40 and 69 years old with stage I squamous cell lung carcinoma. The chain joins TRBV18 to TRBJ1-1, with a weak D call TRBD1 (6 bases). The sequencing here drew on peripheral blood, taken before any cancer treatment. Written as DNA, the CDR3 is TGTGCCAGCTCACCACCAGGGGGTAGTACTGAAGCTTTCTTT. It is translated as CASSPPGGSTEAFF.